Here is one TCR beta chain with its context. Its antigen is undetermined. This specimen comes from a study of cytomegalovirus exposure and HLA in healthy donors. Findings and limits, study-wide: Both high specificity and high sensitivity reportedly marked the classifier's diagnosis of cytomegalovirus status. A missense DCLRE1C variant was associated with V- and J-gene trimming of TCR beta chains in a later analysis, and an independent cohort replicated the association.

It was with 60 Vbeta and 13 Jbeta primers that the PCR ran. TCRdb's table, derived via immunoSEQ multiplex PCR, lists solely in-frame clones and lacks some. Of roughly 48,000 clones in the sample, around 72% are singletons; the top ten hold 3.4%. Trimming took 4 bases from V and 5 from J, leaving 20 bases between them. The CDR3 length is 15 residues. The germline CDR1 and CDR2 sequences are SQVTM and ANQGSEA. This rearrangement joins TRBV29-1 to TRBJ2-5; perhaps TRBD1 as D (6 bases). The specimen was PBMCs. This TCR was recovered from a woman in her 30s in good health and CMV-seronegative. In DNA, the CDR3 is TGCAGCGTTGCCCCAATCAGGGGAACTAGGGAGACCCAGTACTTC. Translating gives CSVAPIRGTRETQYF.